This entry concerns a single TCR beta chain. The sample originates from a study of CD8 T cells in Susac syndrome. The RNA, roughly 0.45 to 1 ug, was put through reverse transcription using random hexamers. One entry per CDR3 protein results from TCRdb running MiXCR on the immunoSEQ multiplex PCR reads. There are approximately 150,000 distinct CDR3 sequences in the sample; roughly 95% occur only once, and nearly 0.085% lies in the top ten. The clonotype originates from a human donor in good health. The sequenced sample consisted of CD4+ T cells from PBMCs.

The CDR3 protein is CASSYIVGKVANEQFF. CDR3 bases: TGTGCCAGCAGTTATATAGTGGGGAAAGTGGCCAATGAGCAGTTCTTC. The chain uses TRBV27 and TRBJ2-1; D not resolved. Germline V gene lookup returns CDR1 MNHEY and CDR2 SMNVEV (reference sequence). The CDR3 runs 16 residues. Trimming took off 4 bases at V and 6 bases at J, with 19 bases between the two ends.